What follows are 32 T cell receptor beta chains derived from one specimen sequenced in a study of blood T cell repertoires in COVID-19. Sequencing was performed with immunoSEQ multiplex PCR; in TCRdb, only in-frame clones are kept and a portion is missing. This sample yields approximately 670,000 clones, of which over 80% are seen a single time; over 0.2% belongs to the top ten. Input material: peripheral blood. The receptors come from a woman between 18 and 30 years old with acute or convalescent COVID-19.

The genes are TRBV3-1 (or the pseudogene TRBV3-2) and TRBJ2-7, with TRBD1 matching over 9 bases. V dropped 4 bases and J dropped 2; count of bases not matched to a gene: 6. Germline V CDR1 and CDR2: LGHDT, YNNKEL (reference sequence). This CDR3 spans 15 amino acids. The CDR3 reads CASSPGTGMAYEQYF. CDR3 bases: TGTGCCAGCAGCCCCGGGACAGGGATGGCCTACGAGCAGTACTTC.

The genes are TRBV19 and TRBJ1-2; D is perhaps TRBD1 (6 bases). Germline V lookup: CDR1 LNHDA, CDR2 SQIVND (reference sequence). V lost 1 base and J lost 5, with 17 bases in between. The CDR3 runs 16 residues. CDR3 coding DNA: TGTGCCAGTAGTATAGGGCCTAGCGGACAGAGTTATGGCTACACCTTC. Translating it yields CASSIGPSGQSYGYTF.

The chain couples TRBV7-2 to TRBJ2-4; maybe TRBD2 (7 bases). Germline CDR1 and CDR2: SGHTA and FQGNSA. The V and J ends lost 4 bases and 3 bases respectively, with 16 bases between them. This CDR3 is 16 amino acids long. This CDR3 reads CASSYLGGGVKNIQYF. In DNA, the CDR3 is TGTGCCAGCAGCTATTTGGGCGGGGGCGTCAAAAACATTCAGTACTTC.

This chain uses TRBV10-3 with TRBJ1-2; 11 bases are a match to TRBD1. This CDR3 has 15 amino acids. CDR1 is ENHRY, CDR2 SYGVKD, per germline. V was clipped by 10 bases and J by 1 base; unmatched bases: 8. The CDR3 nucleotides read TGTGCCAGCAGGGACAGGGGGACCTTTAACTATGGCTACACCTTC. It specifies CASRDRGTFNYGYTF.

The V gene is TRBV10-3, the J gene TRBJ2-3; maybe TRBD1 (6 bases). The germline V gene has CDR1 ENHRY and CDR2 SYGVKD. The ends were cut back, 0 bases at V and 0 bases at J, with 10 bases in the middle. This CDR3 has 16 residues. CDR3 in amino acids: CAISESTGTSTDTQYF. CDR3 sequence (DNA): TGTGCCATCAGTGAGTCGACAGGTACTAGCACAGATACGCAGTATTTT.

This rearrangement joins TRBV3-1 (or the pseudogene TRBV3-2) to TRBJ1-5; no firm D call. The germline V gene encodes CDR1 LGHDT and CDR2 YNNKEL (reference sequence). V dropped 0 bases and J dropped 6 bases, with 6 bases sitting between them. This CDR3 region has 13 residues. The CDR3 sequence: CASSQDRIQPQHF. The DNA of the CDR3 is TGTGCCAGCAGCCAAGATCGTATTCAGCCCCAGCATTTT.

This clone came up a few times. This chain joins TRBV19 and TRBJ1-1, with unresolved D. V shed 4 bases and J shed 3 bases, with 15 bases lying between them. In germline, CDR1 is LNHDA, CDR2 SQIVND (reference sequence). There are 15 residues in the CDR3. The CDR3, as DNA: TGTGCCAGTAGTAAATACCGCCCCGGGGACACTGAAGCTTTCTTT. It yields the protein CASSKYRPGDTEAFF. The entire variable domain, with the rest obtained from reference TRBV19 and TRBJ1-1, is as follows: DGGITQSPKYLFRKEGQNVTLSCEQNLNHDAMYWYRQDPGQGLRLIYYSQIVNDFQKGDIAEGYSVSREKKESFPLTVTSAQKNPTAFYLCASSKYRPGDTEAFFGQGTRLTVV.

The CDR3 sequence: CASAYETGGNSPLHF. The CDR3 DNA reads as TGTGCGTCAGCTTATGAGACAGGGGGTAATTCACCCCTCCACTTT. The chain combines TRBV5-5 with TRBJ1-6, with 9 bases identical to TRBD1. Germline V gene data show CDR1 as SGHKS and CDR2 as YYEKEE (reference sequence). The CDR3 length is 15 residues.

About this clone itself: This specimen includes other DNA sequences encoding the same CDR3. The chain carries TRBV6-5 and TRBJ1-6, with TRBD1 as a possible D gene (6 bases). The germline gives CDR1 MNHEY, CDR2 SVGAGI. V shed 5 bases and J shed 5 bases, with 7 bases lying between them. There are 13 residues in the CDR3. The CDR3 DNA reads TGTGCCAGCAGTACAGGGAATAATTCACCCCTCCACTTT. The encoded protein is CASSTGNNSPLHF.

The rearrangement joins TRBV29-1 to TRBJ2-1; perhaps TRBD1 as D (5 bases). Per germline, CDR1 SQVTM and CDR2 ANQGSEA. The V gene lost 0 bases and the J gene lost 6 bases, with 15 bases spanning the gap. This CDR3 is 15 amino acids long. This chain's CDR3 is CSVEDFVRVRNEQFF. DNA for the CDR3: TGCAGCGTTGAAGATTTCGTCAGGGTCCGCAATGAGCAGTTCTTC.

CDR3 loop: CASSPLQGAWGGYTF. DNA of the CDR3: TGTGCCAGTAGTCCACTACAGGGGGCTTGGGGTGGCTACACCTTC. V is TRBV19 and J is TRBJ1-2, with 9 bases that match TRBD1. CDR1 LNHDA and CDR2 SQIVND come from the germline V gene (reference sequence). J lost 7 bases, V lost 5 bases, and 11 bases had no gene match. The CDR3 contains 15 residues. The entire variable domain, with the rest obtained from reference TRBV19 and TRBJ1-2, is as follows: DGGITQSPKYLFRKEGQNVTLSCEQNLNHDAMYWYRQDPGQGLRLIYYSQIVNDFQKGDIAEGYSVSREKKESFPLTVTSAQKNPTAFYLCASSPLQGAWGGYTFGSGTRLTVV.

The chain uses TRBV5-1 and TRBJ1-3; 8 nucleotides match TRBD1. Germline loops: CDR1 SGHRS, CDR2 YFSETQ. This CDR3 is 16 amino acids long. Trimming cost V 4 bases and J 4 bases; bases outside gene matches: 10. The DNA of the CDR3 is TGCGCCAGCAGCCGAAGAATGACAGGGGAAGGAAACACCATATATTTT. Translating it yields CASSRRMTGEGNTIYF.

The chain recombines TRBV5-1 with TRBJ2-1; 9 positions agree with TRBD2. Germline CDR1 and CDR2: SGHRS and YFSETQ. The length of the CDR3 is 14 residues. The trim removed 1 base at V and 7 bases at J, leaving 3 bases unmatched. CDR3 sequence (DNA): TGCGCCAGCAGCTTGTATACTAGCGGGAATGAGCAGTTCTTC. The encoded protein is CASSLYTSGNEQFF. The whole variable domain, remainder taken from reference TRBV5-1 and TRBJ2-1, is KAGVTQTPRYLIKTRGQQVTLSCSPISGHRSVSWYQQTPGQGLQFLFEYFSETQRNKGNFPGRFSGRQFSNSRSEMNVSTLELGDSALYLCASSLYTSGNEQFFGPGTRLTVL.

The J gene is TRBJ2-2, the V gene TRBV11-2; D possibly corresponds to TRBD2 (7 bases). This CDR3 has 17 residues. Trimming left V 9 bases short and J 4 bases short, with 24 bases between. Germline V gene sequence: CDR1 SGHAT, CDR2 FQNNGV. This CDR3 reads CASTRGGKGAGTGELFF. The CDR3, as DNA: TGTGCCAGTACCAGGGGAGGGAAGGGCGCTGGCACCGGGGAGCTGTTTTTT.

The chain joins TRBV6-5 to TRBJ1-3, with 7 positions matching TRBD1. V gave up 4 bases and J gave up 1 base; unmatched junction bases: 1. The germline V gene encodes CDR1 MNHEY and CDR2 SVGAGI. This CDR3 has 14 residues. CDR3 nucleotides: TGTGCCAGCAGTTCGGACAGGTCTGGAAACACCATATATTTT. Residues: CASSSDRSGNTIYF.

The chain couples TRBV6-4 to TRBJ2-2; 10 bases match TRBD1. Germline loops: CDR1 MRHNA, CDR2 SNTAGT. The V segment lost 3 bases and the J segment 8 bases; nucleotides outside the gene matches: 3. The CDR3 totals 14 residues. The CDR3 DNA sequence: TGTGCCAGCAGTGAAGACAGGGGGCCGGGGGAGCTGTTTTTT. This sequence encodes CASSEDRGPGELFF.

This clone appeared once. The chain couples TRBV9 to TRBJ1-1, with D uncertain. Germline lookup yields CDR1 SGDLS and CDR2 YYNGEE. The CDR3 runs to 14 residues. Between the trimmed V and J ends, which lost 3 bases and 1 base, there was a span of 10 bases. CDR3 amino acids: CASSASGRNTEAFF. In DNA, the CDR3 is TGTGCCAGCAGCGCATCCGGGAGGAACACTGAAGCTTTCTTT.

The chain recombines TRBV27 with TRBJ2-5, with D maybe TRBD2 (6 bases). The CDR3 runs to 14 residues. V was cut by 7 bases and J by 5 bases, with 17 bases left in between. Per germline, CDR1 MNHEY and CDR2 SMNVEV (reference sequence). CDR3: CASKLAGDRETQYF. The CDR3 DNA sequence: TGTGCCAGCAAACTAGCCGGGGACCGGGAGACCCAGTACTTC.

The chain is built from TRBV5-1 and TRBJ2-1; possibly TRBD2 for D (6 bases). Per the germline V gene, CDR1 is SGHRS and CDR2 is YFSETQ. The CDR3 runs to 14 residues. V was cut by 4 bases and J by 8 bases, with 16 bases left in between. DNA of the CDR3: TGCGCCAGCAGCCCGGGGGTGACCGGAGATGAGCAGTTCTTC. Its protein product is CASSPGVTGDEQFF. Full variable domain (rest looked up from reference TRBV5-1 and TRBJ2-1): KAGVTQTPRYLIKTRGQQVTLSCSPISGHRSVSWYQQTPGQGLQFLFEYFSETQRNKGNFPGRFSGRQFSNSRSEMNVSTLELGDSALYLCASSPGVTGDEQFFGPGTRLTVL.

This clone showed up just a few times. V is TRBV6-1 and J is TRBJ1-5, with D unresolved. V dropped 1 base and J dropped 6 bases, with 7 bases sitting between them. Germline V gene data show CDR1 as MNHNS and CDR2 as SASEGT. The CDR3 extends over 13 amino acids. The DNA of the CDR3 is TGTGCCAGCAGTGAAGGGGAGAGTCAGCCCCAGCATTTT. Translated, it gives CASSEGESQPQHF.

The V gene is TRBV30, the J gene TRBJ2-3, with 7 positions matching TRBD2. V lost 5 bases to trimming and J lost 1 base; unmatched junction nucleotides: 3. The germline V gene has CDR1 GTSNPN and CDR2 SVGIG (reference sequence). The CDR3 runs 13 residues. The CDR3 DNA reads TGTGCCTGGGCTAGCGGACGCACAGATACGCAGTATTTT. It translates to CAWASGRTDTQYF.

The sample holds a few counts of this clone. The same CDR3 can be traced to other DNA sequences in this sample. The chain employs TRBV12-3 or TRBV12-4 and TRBJ1-2; 7 bases are a match to TRBD1. The J segment lost 5 bases and the V segment lost 3 bases, leaving 3 bases of the junction unmatched. The CDR3 consists of 13 residues. The CDR3 reads CASSLTGRYGYTF. The CDR3 coding sequence is TGTGCCAGCAGTTTGACAGGGCGGTATGGCTACACCTTC.

The gene calls are TRBV19 and TRBJ1-2; possibly TRBD1 for D (6 bases). The V end lost 1 base, the J end lost 3 bases, and 15 bases lay between the germline ends. The CDR3 runs 16 residues. Germline CDR1 is LNHDA and CDR2 is SQIVND (reference sequence). CDR3 amino acids: CASSIVDSTNYYGYTF. For the CDR3, the DNA is TGTGCCAGTAGTATAGTGGACAGTACCAACTACTATGGCTACACCTTC.

The chain carries TRBV5-1 and TRBJ1-1, with 8 bases lining up with TRBD1. Germline-derived CDR1 and CDR2 are SGHRS and YFSETQ. This CDR3 has 15 amino acids. The V gene end was trimmed by 4 bases and the J gene end by 1 base; junction bases not matched to a gene: 6. The CDR3 is CASSRVGQGNTEAFF. In DNA, the CDR3 is TGCGCCAGCAGCCGAGTAGGACAGGGGAACACTGAAGCTTTCTTT.

V gene TRBV9 combines with J gene TRBJ2-5; TRBD2 agrees at 8 bases. V was clipped by 4 bases and J by 1 base; unmatched bases: 18. Germline CDR1 reads SGDLS; CDR2 reads YYNGEE. The CDR3 contains 19 residues. The CDR3 DNA is TGTGCCAGCAGCCCCCGCGGGGGGCGGGGAGGTCTTCTCCAAGAGACCCAGTACTTC. Residues: CASSPRGGRGGLLQETQYF.

The V and J genes are TRBV4-3 and TRBJ2-3; 8 bases are shared with TRBD1. J gave up 6 bases and V 1 base, and 15 bases lay outside the gene matches. Looked up from germline, CDR1 is LGHNA and CDR2 is YSLEER. This CDR3 spans 18 amino acids. CDR3 amino acids: CASSQGVSGTGLGDTQYF. As DNA, the CDR3 is TGCGCCAGCAGCCAAGGGGTCTCTGGGACAGGCCTCGGGGATACGCAGTATTTT.

V is TRBV6-2 or TRBV6-3 and J is TRBJ1-5; perhaps TRBD1 as D (6 bases). CDR1 is MNHEY, CDR2 SVGEGT, per germline. The CDR3 extends over 19 amino acids. Trimming removed 2 bases at V and 1 base at J, with 21 bases between. The CDR3 DNA reads as TGTGCCAGCAGTTACGGGAAGGGATTTACAGACAGGAGCAATCAGCCCCAGCATTTT. Its translation is CASSYGKGFTDRSNQPQHF.

This chain joins TRBV6-4 and TRBJ2-1; 10 bases fit TRBD2. Germline V gene sequence: CDR1 MRHNA, CDR2 SNTAGT. V gave up 0 bases and J gave up 6 bases; unmatched junction bases: 5. CDR3 size: 16 residues. The CDR3 region is CASSDSLAGEINEQFF. The CDR3 coding sequence is TGTGCCAGCAGTGACTCTCTAGCGGGGGAGATCAATGAGCAGTTCTTC.

The chain uses TRBV27 and TRBJ1-3; a possible D gene is TRBD1 (5 bases). Germline CDR1 and CDR2: MNHEY and SMNVEV (reference sequence). This CDR3 has 16 amino acids. V lost 5 bases and J 0 bases, leaving 14 bases between the germline ends. CDR3 bases: TGTGCCAGCAGTGACTTGCAGGGCGCCTCTGGAAACACCATATATTTT. This encodes CASSDLQGASGNTIYF.

This sequence joins TRBV6-2 or TRBV6-3 and TRBJ2-2; D is perhaps TRBD2 (7 bases). This CDR3 contains 17 residues. The V end was cut by 4 bases, the J end by 1 base, with 16 bases between. Looked up from germline, CDR1 is MNHEY and CDR2 is SVGEGT. CDR3 bases: TGTGCCAGCAGTTCAGTGAGGGGGGGGCGGAACACCGGGGAGCTGTTTTTT. It encodes CASSSVRGGRNTGELFF.

The V call is TRBV29-1, the J call TRBJ1-2; a possible D gene is TRBD1 (5 bases). The CDR3 sequence is 12 residues long. Germline assignment: CDR1 SQVTM and CDR2 ANQGSEA. Trimming removed 6 bases at V and 1 base at J, with 9 bases between. The DNA for the CDR3 is TGCAGCGTGAGACAGAATAACTATGGCTACACCTTC. Residues: CSVRQNNYGYTF.

The chain employs TRBV24-1 and TRBJ2-3; 8 bases match TRBD2. The junction had 8 bases not matched to a gene; V was cut back by 5 bases and J by 2 bases. The CDR3 sequence is 16 residues long. CDR1 and CDR2 from the germline V gene are KGHDR and SFDVKD. The CDR3 nucleotides are TGTGCCACCAGTGGCTCCGGGGGGGGTTACACAGATACGCAGTATTTT. As protein: CATSGSGGGYTDTQYF.